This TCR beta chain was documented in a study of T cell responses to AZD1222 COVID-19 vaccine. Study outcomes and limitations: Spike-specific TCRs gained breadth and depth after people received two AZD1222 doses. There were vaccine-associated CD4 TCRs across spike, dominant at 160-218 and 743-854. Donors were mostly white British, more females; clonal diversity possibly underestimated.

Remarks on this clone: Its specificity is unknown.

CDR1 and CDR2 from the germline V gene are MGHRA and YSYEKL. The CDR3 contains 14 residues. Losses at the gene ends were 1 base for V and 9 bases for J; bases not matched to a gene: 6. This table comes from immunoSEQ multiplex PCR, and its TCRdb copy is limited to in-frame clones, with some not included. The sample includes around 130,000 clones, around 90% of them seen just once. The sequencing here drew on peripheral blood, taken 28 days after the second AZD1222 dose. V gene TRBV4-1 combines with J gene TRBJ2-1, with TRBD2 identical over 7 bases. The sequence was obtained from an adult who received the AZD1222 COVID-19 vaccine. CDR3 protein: CASSQAGLGTEQFF. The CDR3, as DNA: TGCGCCAGCAGCCAAGCCGGACTAGGCACTGAGCAGTTCTTC.